This TCR beta chain was identified during a study of Graves' ophthalmopathy and Graves' hyperthyroidism. As for the study in general: The authors collected peripheral blood at initial diagnosis, before any treatment. General study results and limits: Sensitivity of roughly 88% and specificity of nearly 82% were achieved when a 13-signature model separated ophthalmopathy from stable hyperthyroidism.

About 10 ml of fresh blood yielded the PBMCs by density gradient. On this clonotype: The target antigen is unknown.

CDR3 length: 16 residues. Looked up from germline, CDR1 is SGHVS and CDR2 is FQNEAQ. Trimming cost V 5 bases and J 8 bases; bases outside gene matches: 16. The TCR beta CDR3 regions underwent amplification from RNA transcripts. Amplification began with first-round RT-PCR using HTBI primers, then second-round multiplex PCR was performed. TCRdb used MiXCR to reprocess the multiplex PCR reads, holding one entry per CDR3 protein. The sample includes fewer than 250,000 distinct CDR3 sequences, approximately 28% of them seen just once. Source material: peripheral blood. This TCR came from a man between 50 and 59 years old with Graves' ophthalmopathy. V gene TRBV7-8 combines with J gene TRBJ1-2; the match to TRBD1 covers 8 bases. The CDR3 bases are TGTGCCAGCAGCCCCTCGTATACTGGACAGGGTTACGGCTACACCTTC. Its protein is CASSPSYTGQGYGYTF.